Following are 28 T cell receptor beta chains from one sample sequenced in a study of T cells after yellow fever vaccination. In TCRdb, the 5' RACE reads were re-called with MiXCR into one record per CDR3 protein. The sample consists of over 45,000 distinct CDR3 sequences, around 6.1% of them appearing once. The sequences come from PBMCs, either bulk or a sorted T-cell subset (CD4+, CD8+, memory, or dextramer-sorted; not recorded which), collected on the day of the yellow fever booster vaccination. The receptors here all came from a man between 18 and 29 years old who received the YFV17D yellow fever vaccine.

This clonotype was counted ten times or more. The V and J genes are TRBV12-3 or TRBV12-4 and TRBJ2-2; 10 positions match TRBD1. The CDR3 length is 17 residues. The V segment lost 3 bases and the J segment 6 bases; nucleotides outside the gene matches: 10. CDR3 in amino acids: CASSLPVGQGVAGELFF. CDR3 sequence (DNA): TGTGCCAGCAGTTTGCCGGTTGGACAGGGGGTGGCCGGGGAGCTGTTTTTT.

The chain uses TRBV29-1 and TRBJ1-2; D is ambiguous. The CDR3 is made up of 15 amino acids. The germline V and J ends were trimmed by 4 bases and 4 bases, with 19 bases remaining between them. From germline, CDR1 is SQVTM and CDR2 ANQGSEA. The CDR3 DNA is TGCAGCGTTGTGTCGGCTGGAATCGGGAGCTATGGCTACACCTTC. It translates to CSVVSAGIGSYGYTF.

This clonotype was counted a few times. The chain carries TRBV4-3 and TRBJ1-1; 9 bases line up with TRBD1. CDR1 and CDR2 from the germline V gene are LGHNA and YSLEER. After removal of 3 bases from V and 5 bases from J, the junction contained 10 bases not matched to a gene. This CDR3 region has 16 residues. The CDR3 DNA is TGCGCCAGCAGCCACGAAGGACAGGGGTCGGGAACTGAAGCTTTCTTT. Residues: CASSHEGQGSGTEAFF.

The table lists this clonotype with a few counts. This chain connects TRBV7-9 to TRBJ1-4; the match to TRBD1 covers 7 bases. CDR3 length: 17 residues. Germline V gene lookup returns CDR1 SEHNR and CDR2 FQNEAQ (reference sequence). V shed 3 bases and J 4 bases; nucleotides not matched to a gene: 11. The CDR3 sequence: CASSFGRGTNHNEKLFF. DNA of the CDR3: TGTGCCAGCAGCTTCGGCAGGGGGACGAATCATAATGAAAAACTGTTTTTT.

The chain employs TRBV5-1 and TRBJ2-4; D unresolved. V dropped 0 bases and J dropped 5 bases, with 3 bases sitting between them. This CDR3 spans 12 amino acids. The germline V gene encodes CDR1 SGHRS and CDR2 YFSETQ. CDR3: CASSLGENIQYF. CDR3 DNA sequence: TGCGCCAGCAGCTTGGGAGAAAACATTCAGTACTTC.

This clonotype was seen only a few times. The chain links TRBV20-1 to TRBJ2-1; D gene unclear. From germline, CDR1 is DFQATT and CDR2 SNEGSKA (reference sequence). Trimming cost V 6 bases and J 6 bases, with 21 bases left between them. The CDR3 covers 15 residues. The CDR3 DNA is TGCAGTGCCCAAGGCGCGGCCGTGGCCCCCAATGAGCAGTTCTTC. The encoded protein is CSAQGAAVAPNEQFF.

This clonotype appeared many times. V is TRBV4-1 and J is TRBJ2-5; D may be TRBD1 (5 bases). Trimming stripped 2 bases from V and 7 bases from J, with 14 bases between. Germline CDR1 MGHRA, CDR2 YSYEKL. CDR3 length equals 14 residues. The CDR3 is CASSQSGTGGTQYF. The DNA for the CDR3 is TGCGCCAGCAGCCAATCCGGTACAGGCGGGACCCAGTACTTC.

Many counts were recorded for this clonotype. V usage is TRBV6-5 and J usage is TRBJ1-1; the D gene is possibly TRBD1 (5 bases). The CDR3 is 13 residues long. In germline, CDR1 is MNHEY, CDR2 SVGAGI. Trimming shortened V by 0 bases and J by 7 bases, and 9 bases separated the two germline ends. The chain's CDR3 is CASSYSTDSEAFF. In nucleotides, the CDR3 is TGTGCCAGCAGTTACTCGACAGACAGTGAAGCTTTCTTT.

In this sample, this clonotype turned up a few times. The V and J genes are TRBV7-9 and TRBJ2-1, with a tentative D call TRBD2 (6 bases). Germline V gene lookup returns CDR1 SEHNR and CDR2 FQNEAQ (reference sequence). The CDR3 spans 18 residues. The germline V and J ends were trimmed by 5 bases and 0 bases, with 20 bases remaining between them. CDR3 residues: CASSKGGGVLSSYNEQFF. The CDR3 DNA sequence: TGTGCCAGCAGCAAAGGCGGCGGGGTCCTTAGCTCCTACAATGAGCAGTTCTTC.

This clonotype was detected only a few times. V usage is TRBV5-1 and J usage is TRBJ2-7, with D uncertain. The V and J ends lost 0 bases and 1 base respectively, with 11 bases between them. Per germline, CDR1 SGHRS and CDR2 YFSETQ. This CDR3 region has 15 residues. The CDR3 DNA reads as TGCGCCAGCAGCTTGGGACGCCCTGGATCCTACGAGCAGTACTTC. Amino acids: CASSLGRPGSYEQYF.

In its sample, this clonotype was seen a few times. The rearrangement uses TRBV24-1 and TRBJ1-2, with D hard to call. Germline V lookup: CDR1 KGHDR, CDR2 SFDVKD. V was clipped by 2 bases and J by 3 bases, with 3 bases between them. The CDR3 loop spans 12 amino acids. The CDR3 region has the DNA TGTGCCACCAGTGATTACGACTATGGCTACACCTTC. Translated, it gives CATSDYDYGYTF.

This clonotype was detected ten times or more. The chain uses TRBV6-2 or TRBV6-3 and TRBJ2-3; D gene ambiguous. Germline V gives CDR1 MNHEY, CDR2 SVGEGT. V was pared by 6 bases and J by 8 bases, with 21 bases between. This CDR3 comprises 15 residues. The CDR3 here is CASRPLTHIVGTQYF. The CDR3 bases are TGTGCCAGCAGACCTTTAACACACATAGTTGGTACGCAGTATTTT.

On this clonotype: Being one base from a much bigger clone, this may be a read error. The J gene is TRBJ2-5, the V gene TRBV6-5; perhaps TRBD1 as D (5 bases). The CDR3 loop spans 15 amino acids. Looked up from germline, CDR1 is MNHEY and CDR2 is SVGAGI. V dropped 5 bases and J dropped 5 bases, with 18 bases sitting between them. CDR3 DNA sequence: TGTGCCAGCAGTAACGCCCGGACAAGGTGGGAGACCCAGTACTTC. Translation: CASSNARTRWETQYF.

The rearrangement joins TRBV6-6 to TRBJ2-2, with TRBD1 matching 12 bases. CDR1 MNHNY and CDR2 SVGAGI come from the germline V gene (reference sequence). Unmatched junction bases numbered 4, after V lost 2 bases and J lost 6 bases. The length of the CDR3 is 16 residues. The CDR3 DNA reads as TGTGCCAGCAGTTACCCGGGACAGGGGGCGTCCGGGGAGCTGTTTTTT. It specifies CASSYPGQGASGELFF.

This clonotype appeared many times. The CDR3 protein is CASSSPPNTEAFF. The CDR3, as DNA: TGTGCCAGCAGCTCCCCACCGAACACTGAAGCTTTCTTT. The rearrangement joins TRBV7-9 to TRBJ1-1; D is ambiguous. Trimming took off 4 bases at V and 1 base at J, with 7 bases between the two ends. This CDR3 is 13 amino acids long. Germline CDR1 reads SEHNR; CDR2 reads FQNEAQ (reference sequence).

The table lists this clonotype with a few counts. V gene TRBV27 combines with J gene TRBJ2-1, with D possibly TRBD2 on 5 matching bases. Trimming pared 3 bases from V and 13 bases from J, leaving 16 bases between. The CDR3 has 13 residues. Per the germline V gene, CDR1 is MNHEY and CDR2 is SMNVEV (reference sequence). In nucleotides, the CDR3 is TGTGCCAGCAGTTTGGACGCCGGACTGCCCCAGTTCTTC. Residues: CASSLDAGLPQFF.

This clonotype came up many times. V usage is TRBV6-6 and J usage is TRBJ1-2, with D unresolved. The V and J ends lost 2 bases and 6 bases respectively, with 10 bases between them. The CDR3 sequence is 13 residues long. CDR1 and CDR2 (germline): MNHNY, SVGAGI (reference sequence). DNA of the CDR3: TGTGCCAGCAGTTACCCTCGGGAGAATGGCTACACCTTC. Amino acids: CASSYPRENGYTF.

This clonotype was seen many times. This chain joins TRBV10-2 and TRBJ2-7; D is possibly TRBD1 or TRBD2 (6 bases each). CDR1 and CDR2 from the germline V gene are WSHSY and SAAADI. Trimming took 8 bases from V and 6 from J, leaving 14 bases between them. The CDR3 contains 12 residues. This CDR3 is CASGSGASEQYF. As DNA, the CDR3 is TGCGCCAGCGGCTCGGGGGCAAGCGAGCAGTACTTC.

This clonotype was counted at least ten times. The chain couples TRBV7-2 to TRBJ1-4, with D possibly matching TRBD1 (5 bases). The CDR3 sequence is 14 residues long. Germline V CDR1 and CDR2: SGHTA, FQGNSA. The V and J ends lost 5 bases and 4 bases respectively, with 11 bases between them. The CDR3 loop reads CASSPTGLNEKLFF. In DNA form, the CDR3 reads TGTGCCAGCAGCCCGACGGGACTTAATGAAAAACTGTTTTTT. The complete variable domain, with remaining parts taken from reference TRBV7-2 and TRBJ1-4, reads GAGVSQSPSNKVTEKGKDVELRCDPISGHTALYWYRQSLGQGLEFLIYFQGNSAPDKSGLPSDRFSAERTGGSVSTLTIQRTQQEDSAVYLCASSPTGLNEKLFFGSGTQLSVL.

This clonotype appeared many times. CDR3 in amino acids: CASSLGWTGVNYGYTF. For the CDR3, the DNA is TGCGCCAGCAGCTTGGGCTGGACAGGGGTTAACTATGGCTACACCTTC. The genes are TRBV5-1 and TRBJ1-2; 9 nucleotides match TRBD1. Losses at the gene ends were 0 bases for V and 1 base for J; bases not matched to a gene: 4. The germline gives CDR1 SGHRS, CDR2 YFSETQ. The CDR3 has 16 amino acids.

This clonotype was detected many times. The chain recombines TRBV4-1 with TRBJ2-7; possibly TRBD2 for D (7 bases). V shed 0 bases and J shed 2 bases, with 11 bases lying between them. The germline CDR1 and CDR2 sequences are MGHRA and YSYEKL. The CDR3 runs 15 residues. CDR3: CASSQDGGAPYEQYV. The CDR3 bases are TGCGCCAGCAGCCAAGATGGGGGGGCACCCTACGAGCAGTACGTC.

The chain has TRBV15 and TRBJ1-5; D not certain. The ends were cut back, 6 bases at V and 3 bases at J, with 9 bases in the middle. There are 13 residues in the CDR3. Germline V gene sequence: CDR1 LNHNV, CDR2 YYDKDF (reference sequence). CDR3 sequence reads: CATRQRDNQPQHF. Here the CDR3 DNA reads TGTGCCACCAGACAACGGGACAATCAGCCCCAGCATTTT.

CDR3 sequence reads: CSARELTQETQYF. The DNA of the CDR3 is TGCAGTGCTAGAGAGTTGACACAAGAGACCCAGTACTTC. This chain links TRBV20-1 with TRBJ2-5, with D unresolved. Looked up from germline, CDR1 is DFQATT and CDR2 is SNEGSKA (reference sequence). V lost 0 bases and J 2 bases, leaving 7 bases between the germline ends. The CDR3 is 13 amino acids.

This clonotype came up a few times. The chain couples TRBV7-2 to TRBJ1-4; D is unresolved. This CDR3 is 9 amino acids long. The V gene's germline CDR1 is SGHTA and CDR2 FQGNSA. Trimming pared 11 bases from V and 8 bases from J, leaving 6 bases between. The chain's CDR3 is CAGPEKLFF. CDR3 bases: TGTGCCGGTCCGGAAAAACTGTTTTTT. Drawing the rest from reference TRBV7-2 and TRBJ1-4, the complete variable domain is GAGVSQSPSNKVTEKGKDVELRCDPISGHTALYWYRQSLGQGLEFLIYFQGNSAPDKSGLPSDRFSAERTGGSVSTLTIQRTQQEDSAVYLCAGPEKLFFGSGTQLSVL.

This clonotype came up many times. The CDR3 here is CSARLRGQGSDTEAFF. CDR3 nucleotide sequence: TGCAGTGCTAGACTAAGGGGACAGGGGTCGGACACTGAAGCTTTCTTT. V usage is TRBV20-1 and J usage is TRBJ1-1, with 10 bases identical to TRBD1. With 2 bases clipped from V and 3 bases from J, the junction kept 9 bases outside the gene matches. There are 16 residues in the CDR3. Germline lookup yields CDR1 DFQATT and CDR2 SNEGSKA (reference sequence).

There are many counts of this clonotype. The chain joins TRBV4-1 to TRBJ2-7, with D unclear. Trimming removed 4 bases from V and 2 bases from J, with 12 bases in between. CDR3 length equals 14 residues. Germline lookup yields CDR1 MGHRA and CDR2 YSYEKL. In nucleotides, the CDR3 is TGCGCCAGCAGCCCACAAGAGAGACCCTACGAGCAGTACGTC. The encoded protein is CASSPQERPYEQYV.

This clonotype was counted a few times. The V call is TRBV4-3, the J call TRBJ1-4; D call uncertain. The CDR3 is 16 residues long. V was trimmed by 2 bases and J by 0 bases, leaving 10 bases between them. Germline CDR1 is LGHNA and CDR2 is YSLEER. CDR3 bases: TGCGCCAGCAGCCAATTCGCGCCTCCAACTAATGAAAAACTGTTTTTT. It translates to CASSQFAPPTNEKLFF.

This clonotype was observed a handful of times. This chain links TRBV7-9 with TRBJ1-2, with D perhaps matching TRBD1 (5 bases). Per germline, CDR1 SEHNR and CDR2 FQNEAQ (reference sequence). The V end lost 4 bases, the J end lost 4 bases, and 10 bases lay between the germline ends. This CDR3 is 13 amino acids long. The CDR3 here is CASSSGETYGYTF. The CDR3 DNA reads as TGTGCCAGCAGCTCGGGGGAGACCTATGGCTACACCTTC.